Listed here are 29 T cell receptor beta chains from one sample, sequenced in a study of cytomegalovirus exposure and HLA in healthy donors. The PCR made use of 60 Vbeta and 13 Jbeta primers. Produced via immunoSEQ multiplex PCR; TCRdb's table is partial and in-frame only. Of roughly 140,000 clones in the sample, 68% were seen once. The sequencing sample was made of PBMCs. The receptors shown here come from a man aged 60 to 69 in good health and CMV-seronegative.

The table lists this clone with a few counts. A junction end diverges from the germline sequence, so it may reflect a read error. The chain uses TRBV5-4 and TRBJ1-2, with no clear D. CDR3 length equals 12 residues. CDR1 and CDR2 from the germline V gene are SGHNT and YYREEE (reference sequence). CDR3 sequence reads: CASSLIMGGYPF. The DNA for the CDR3 is TGTGCCAGCAGCTTGATAATGGGAGGCTACCCCTTC. Full variable domain (rest looked up from reference TRBV5-4 and TRBJ1-2): ETGVTQSPTHLIKTRGQQVTLRCSSQSGHNTVSWYQQALGQGPQFIFQYYREEENGRGNFPPRFSGLQFPNYSSELNVNALELDDSALYLCASSLIMGGYPFGSGTRLTVV.

This chain links TRBV2 with TRBJ2-7, with a tentative D call TRBD1 (6 bases). Trimming took off 3 bases at V and 3 bases at J, with 12 bases between the two ends. CDR1 and CDR2 from the germline V gene are SNHLY and FYNNEI. The CDR3 length is 14 residues. The CDR3 region is CASSENRANYEQYF. In DNA, the CDR3 is TGTGCCAGCAGTGAGAACAGGGCGAACTACGAGCAGTACTTC.

V gene TRBV4-1 combines with J gene TRBJ2-3, with a tentative D call TRBD2 (5 bases). Trimming pared 4 bases from V and 6 bases from J, leaving 14 bases between. This CDR3 spans 14 amino acids. Germline CDR1 reads MGHRA; CDR2 reads YSYEKL. The CDR3 spells CASSLQVGGDTQYF. The DNA for the CDR3 is TGCGCCAGCAGCCTCCAGGTTGGAGGCGATACGCAGTATTTT.

The gene calls are TRBV4-3 and TRBJ2-7; the D gene is possibly TRBD2 (5 bases). CDR1 and CDR2 from the germline V gene are LGHNA and YSLEER. The CDR3 covers 15 residues. V dropped 1 base and J dropped 7 bases, with 17 bases sitting between them. This CDR3 reads CASSQVPGPRGEQYF. CDR3 DNA: TGCGCCAGCAGCCAAGTTCCGGGTCCACGCGGGGAGCAGTACTTC.

This clone showed up just a few times. V and J are TRBV9 and TRBJ1-6; the match to TRBD1 covers 7 bases. The CDR3 spans 15 residues. Losses at the gene ends were 4 bases for V and 7 bases for J; bases not matched to a gene: 8. CDR1 SGDLS and CDR2 YYNGEE come from the germline V gene. The CDR3 loop reads CASSTQQGRNSPLHF. The CDR3 region has the DNA TGTGCCAGCAGCACCCAACAGGGGAGAAATTCACCCCTCCACTTT.

This chain uses TRBV27 with TRBJ1-1; possibly TRBD1 for D (6 bases). The V and J ends lost 0 bases and 0 bases respectively, with 11 bases between them. The CDR3 is 16 amino acids. Germline values: CDR1 MNHEY, CDR2 SMNVEV (reference sequence). The CDR3 loop reads CASSLSWGGVNTEAFF. CDR3 DNA: TGTGCCAGCAGTTTATCCTGGGGGGGCGTGAACACTGAAGCTTTCTTT.

The chain is built from TRBV18 and TRBJ2-3; TRBD2 agrees at 12 bases. The trim removed 4 bases at V and 4 bases at J, leaving 3 bases unmatched. CDR1 is KGHSH and CDR2 is LQKENI in the germline V gene. This CDR3 is built from 15 residues. CDR3 amino acids: CASSRLAGDADTQYF. CDR3 sequence (DNA): TGTGCCAGCTCACGACTAGCGGGAGACGCAGATACGCAGTATTTT.

This clone was counted a few times. The rearrangement uses TRBV4-3 and TRBJ2-1; possibly TRBD2 for D (5 bases). The V and J ends lost 0 bases and 6 bases respectively, with 12 bases between them. The CDR3 contains 15 residues. Germline loops: CDR1 LGHNA, CDR2 YSLEER. The CDR3 DNA reads as TGCGCCAGCAGCCAAGATAGGTTACTAGTCAATGAGCAGTTCTTC. It translates to CASSQDRLLVNEQFF.

This sequence joins TRBV29-1 and TRBJ1-4; perhaps TRBD1 as D (6 bases). CDR1 SQVTM and CDR2 ANQGSEA come from the germline V gene. Trimming removed 3 bases from V and 8 bases from J, with 19 bases in between. This CDR3 region has 15 residues. This CDR3 reads CSVDAGAGIGEKLFF. For the CDR3, the DNA is TGCAGCGTTGATGCGGGGGCGGGCATAGGCGAAAAACTGTTTTTT. The full variable domain, its missing parts supplied by reference TRBV29-1 and TRBJ1-4, is SAVISQKPSRDICQRGTSLTIQCQVDSQVTMMFWYRQQPGQSLTLIATANQGSEATYESGFVIDKFPISRPNLTFSTLTVSNMSPEDSSIYLCSVDAGAGIGEKLFFGSGTQLSVL.

This clone was seen once. This sequence joins TRBV28 and TRBJ1-2; D not certain. Trimming left V 2 bases short and J 3 bases short, with 10 bases between. Germline V gene data show CDR1 as MDHEN and CDR2 as SYDVKM. This CDR3 has 14 amino acids. Here the CDR3 reads CASSLRRDHYGYTF. CDR3 coding DNA: TGTGCCAGCAGTTTAAGGCGGGATCACTATGGCTACACCTTC.

The genes are TRBV5-6 and TRBJ1-1, with TRBD1 identical over 10 bases. The length of the CDR3 is 17 residues. Germline V gives CDR1 SGHDT, CDR2 YYEEEE. Trimming took 0 bases from V and 6 from J; bases not matched to a gene: 11. The CDR3 DNA is TGTGCCAGCAGCTTGGCCGGGACAGGGGTTGGAGTCGCTGAAGCTTTCTTT. Protein: CASSLAGTGVGVAEAFF.

The chain joins TRBV18 to TRBJ2-7; 7 bases agree with TRBD2. V lost 2 bases to trimming and J lost 3 bases; unmatched junction nucleotides: 4. Germline CDR1 and CDR2: KGHSH and LQKENI. CDR3 length: 14 residues. CDR3 in amino acids: CASSPLRGSYEQYF. DNA of the CDR3: TGTGCCAGCTCACCATTACGCGGGAGCTACGAGCAGTACTTC. The full variable domain, in which reference TRBV18 and TRBJ2-7 provide the parts outside the CDR3, is NAGVMQNPRHLVRRRGQEARLRCSPMKGHSHVYWYRQLPEEGLKFMVYLQKENIIDESGMPKERFSAEFPKEGPSILRIQQVVRGDSAAYFCASSPLRGSYEQYFGPGTRLTVT.

This clone was counted only a few times. The chain combines TRBV7-9 with TRBJ1-1; D ambiguous. The CDR3 runs 13 residues. Germline values: CDR1 SEHNR, CDR2 FQNEAQ (reference sequence). V was cut by 4 bases and J by 0 bases, with 6 bases left in between. CDR3: CASSSTMNTEAFF. The CDR3 DNA follows: TGTGCCAGCAGCTCCACAATGAACACTGAAGCTTTCTTT.

J is TRBJ2-1 and V is TRBV5-4; D uncertain. The CDR3 consists of 13 residues. CDR1 is SGHNT, CDR2 YYREEE, per germline (reference sequence). Trimming took off 4 bases at V and 9 bases at J, with 14 bases between the two ends. The CDR3 region is CASSVDSSSEQFF. CDR3 nucleotide sequence: TGTGCCAGCAGCGTAGATTCTTCTAGTGAGCAGTTCTTC.

This clone was counted between two and nine times. V and J are TRBV12-5 and TRBJ2-7; D not certain. CDR1 is LGHNT, CDR2 FRNRAP, per germline. The CDR3 covers 16 residues. Trimming stripped 0 bases from V and 2 bases from J, with 14 bases between. DNA of the CDR3: TGTGCTAGTGGTTTGGTACGTGACAATCCCACCTACGAGCAGTACTTC. Residues: CASGLVRDNPTYEQYF.

The chain carries TRBV30 and TRBJ1-5, with 11 bases lining up with TRBD1. Germline-derived CDR1 and CDR2 are GTSNPN and SVGIG (reference sequence). The CDR3 has 14 residues. V was clipped by 4 bases and J by 6 bases; unmatched bases: 5. CDR3 loop: CAWKADRGPQPQHF. In DNA form, the CDR3 reads TGTGCCTGGAAGGCGGACAGGGGGCCTCAGCCCCAGCATTTT.

The chain links TRBV30 to TRBJ2-3; 7 nucleotides match TRBD2. Germline trimming cut 2 bases from V and 3 bases from J; bases unmatched to any gene: 8. The length of the CDR3 is 15 residues. In germline, CDR1 is GTSNPN, CDR2 SVGIG (reference sequence). CDR3 nucleotides: TGTGCCTGGAGTCCTACTAGCGAGCGAACAGATACGCAGTATTTT. Translating it yields CAWSPTSERTDTQYF.

V and J are TRBV15 and TRBJ1-2, with 7 nucleotides matching TRBD1. CDR1 and CDR2 from the germline V gene are LNHNV and YYDKDF (reference sequence). V gave up 3 bases and J gave up 0 bases; unmatched junction bases: 1. The CDR3 is 14 amino acids. In DNA form, the CDR3 reads TGTGCCACCAGCAGGGGGACAGCTAACTATGGCTACACCTTC. This sequence encodes CATSRGTANYGYTF.

The chain has TRBV27 and TRBJ1-6; TRBD1 agrees at 8 bases. The CDR3 loop spans 11 amino acids. Trimming cost V 9 bases and J 13 bases; bases outside gene matches: 5. CDR1 is MNHEY and CDR2 is SMNVEV in the germline V gene (reference sequence). CDR3: CASGDRFPLHF. The CDR3 nucleotides are TGTGCCAGTGGGGACAGGTTCCCCCTCCACTTT.

The chain couples TRBV5-1 to TRBJ1-2; 8 nucleotides line up with TRBD1. The V and J ends lost 4 bases and 4 bases, in that order; junction bases with no gene match: 9. This CDR3 comprises 15 residues. Per germline, CDR1 SGHRS and CDR2 YFSETQ. CDR3 nucleotide sequence: TGCGCCAGCAGCCCGGACAGGGAGGCGCGCTATGGCTACACCTTC. This gives the protein CASSPDREARYGYTF. The variable domain in full, completed from reference TRBV5-1 and TRBJ1-2, reads KAGVTQTPRYLIKTRGQQVTLSCSPISGHRSVSWYQQTPGQGLQFLFEYFSETQRNKGNFPGRFSGRQFSNSRSEMNVSTLELGDSALYLCASSPDREARYGYTFGSGTRLTVV.

This clone was counted only a few times. The V call is TRBV27, the J call TRBJ2-7, with a possible D match to TRBD1 (6 bases). Looked up from germline, CDR1 is MNHEY and CDR2 is SMNVEV (reference sequence). The CDR3 is made up of 13 amino acids. The V end was cut by 3 bases, the J end by 6 bases, with 12 bases between. In DNA, the CDR3 is TGTGCCAGCAGTTTTGGACAGTCGGGCGAGCAGTACTTC. This sequence encodes CASSFGQSGEQYF.

This sequence joins TRBV7-9 and TRBJ1-1; perhaps TRBD1 as D (6 bases). V was trimmed by 1 base and J by 4 bases, leaving 10 bases between them. Germline V lookup: CDR1 SEHNR, CDR2 FQNEAQ (reference sequence). The CDR3 consists of 14 residues. The CDR3 DNA reads TGTGCCAGCAGCTTAGAACAGGGTAGCACTGAAGCTTTCTTT. Encoded protein: CASSLEQGSTEAFF.

This clone was counted a few times. The gene calls are TRBV7-9 and TRBJ2-7; 12 bases fit TRBD2. The J segment lost 3 bases and the V segment lost 0 bases, leaving 6 bases of the junction unmatched. This CDR3 region has 17 residues. Germline-derived CDR1 and CDR2 are SEHNR and FQNEAQ (reference sequence). Here the CDR3 reads CASSLAASGREHYEQYF. The CDR3, as DNA: TGTGCCAGCAGCTTAGCGGCTAGCGGGAGGGAACACTACGAGCAGTACTTC.

The rearrangement links TRBV5-8 to TRBJ2-7; D possibly corresponds to TRBD1 (5 bases). Germline V gene data show CDR1 as SGHTS and CDR2 as YDEGEE. V was clipped by 1 base and J by 4 bases, with 21 bases between them. The CDR3 runs to 17 residues. DNA for the CDR3: TGTGCCAGCAGCTTGTCTGGACAACTCGAAGGGAAATACGAGCAGTACTTC. As protein: CASSLSGQLEGKYEQYF.

This chain links TRBV7-9 with TRBJ2-1, with D tentatively TRBD1 (6 bases). The V gene lost 1 base and the J gene lost 4 bases, with 14 bases spanning the gap. Germline loops: CDR1 SEHNR, CDR2 FQNEAQ (reference sequence). The CDR3 covers 16 residues. CDR3 nucleotides: TGTGCCAGCAGCTTAGTGGCTTGGACAGATTACAATGAGCAGTTCTTC. Translating gives CASSLVAWTDYNEQFF.

This clone was found a few times. This sequence joins TRBV4-2 and TRBJ2-1, with a weak D call TRBD1 (5 bases). The germline V gene encodes CDR1 LGHNA and CDR2 YNFKEQ. The CDR3 has 14 residues. Trimming stripped 4 bases from V and 7 bases from J, with 14 bases between. The DNA of the CDR3 is TGTGCCAGCAGCCTTCAAAAGGGGTCTAATGAGCAGTTCTTC. It is translated as CASSLQKGSNEQFF.

The gene calls are TRBV6-5 and TRBJ2-5; 7 bases are a match to TRBD1. The DNA end is more similar to TRBJ2-7, so the J call may be wrong. Germline V gene data show CDR1 as MNHEY and CDR2 as SVGAGI. The CDR3 has 14 residues. The CDR3 sequence is CASSTTTGKYEQYF. DNA of the CDR3: TGTGCCAGCAGCACCACGACAGGGAAGTACGAGCAGTACTTC.

The chain joins TRBV20-1 to TRBJ2-7; D gene unclear. Germline loops: CDR1 DFQATT, CDR2 SNEGSKA (reference sequence). The CDR3 contains 11 residues. Trimming cost V 0 bases and J 4 bases, with 4 bases left between them. The CDR3 region is CSAREEYEQYF. The CDR3 DNA reads as TGCAGTGCTAGAGAGGAGTACGAGCAGTACTTC.

This clone appeared a few times. The chain has TRBV19 and TRBJ2-1, with D tentatively TRBD1 (6 bases). From germline, CDR1 is LNHDA and CDR2 SQIVND (reference sequence). Deletions cut 7 bases from V and 0 bases from J, with 13 bases between. This CDR3 contains 15 residues. The CDR3 here is CASTLGQSSYNEQFF. The CDR3 DNA reads TGTGCCAGTACCCTCGGACAGAGCTCCTACAATGAGCAGTTCTTC.